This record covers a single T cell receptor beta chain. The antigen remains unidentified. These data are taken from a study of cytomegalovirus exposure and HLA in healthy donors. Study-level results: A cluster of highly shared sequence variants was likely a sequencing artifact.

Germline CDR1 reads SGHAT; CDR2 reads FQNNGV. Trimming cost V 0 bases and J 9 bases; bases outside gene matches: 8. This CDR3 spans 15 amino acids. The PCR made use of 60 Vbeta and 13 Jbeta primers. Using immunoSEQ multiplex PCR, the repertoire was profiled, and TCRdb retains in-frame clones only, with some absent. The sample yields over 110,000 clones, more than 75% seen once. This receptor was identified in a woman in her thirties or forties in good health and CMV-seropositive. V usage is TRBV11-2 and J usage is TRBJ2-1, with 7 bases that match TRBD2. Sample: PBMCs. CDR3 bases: TGTGCCAGCAGCTTAGAACGGGGGAGGGCCGTTGAGCAGTTCTTC. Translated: CASSLERGRAVEQFF.